A selection of T cell receptor beta chains follows, all from one sample in a study of post-analysis software for immune sequencing data. Via MiXCR, TCRdb re-called the PCR reads, giving one row per CDR3 protein. The sample records hundreds of thousands of distinct CDR3 sequences, less than 35% being singletons. Sequenced sample: blood. These receptors all come from a girl aged 10 to 17 with multiple sclerosis. CDR3s include the opening cysteine and the closing phenylalanine or tryptophan. The D gene is left open where the match is weak. Clone size, where shown, is once, few, many, or a class for clones that have expanded.

J gene: TRBJ1-6
V gene: TRBV5-6
clone size: -
D gene: -
CDR3 protein: CANSLPGANSPLHF
CDR3 DNA: TGTGCCAACAGCTTGCCAGGGGCGAATTCACCCCTCCACTTT

J gene: TRBJ2-7
V gene: TRBV5-6
clone size: many
D gene: -
CDR3 protein: CASSPGVNYEQYF
CDR3 DNA: TGTGCCAGCAGCCCAGGGGTAAACTACGAGCAGTACTTC

J gene: TRBJ2-7
V gene: TRBV18
clone size: few
D gene: -
CDR3 protein: CASSLGDNYEQYF
CDR3 DNA: TGTGCCAGCTCACTTGGGGACAACTACGAGCAGTACTTC

J gene: TRBJ1-2
V gene: TRBV12-3/TRBV12-4
clone size: -
D gene: TRBD1
CDR3 protein: CASSLSTGEASGYTF
CDR3 DNA: TGTGCCAGCAGTCTCTCGACAGGGGAGGCGAGTGGCTACACCTTC

J gene: TRBJ1-5
V gene: TRBV10-3
clone size: few
D gene: TRBD1
CDR3 protein: CAISTRQGAGQPQHF
CDR3 DNA: TGTGCCATCAGTACACGACAGGGAGCGGGCCAGCCCCAGCATTTT

J gene: TRBJ2-3
V gene: TRBV6-1
clone size: few
D gene: TRBD2
CDR3 protein: CASSEGLAGGTDTQYF
CDR3 DNA: TGTGCCAGCAGTGAAGGGCTAGCGGGAGGCACAGATACGCAGTATTTT

J gene: TRBJ2-7
V gene: TRBV20-1
clone size: -
D gene: TRBD1
CDR3 protein: CSARSGQESYEQYF
CDR3 DNA: TGCAGTGCTAGGTCGGGACAGGAGTCCTACGAGCAGTACTTC

J gene: TRBJ2-1
V gene: TRBV9
clone size: few
D gene: -
CDR3 protein: CASSVGGTSNEQFF
CDR3 DNA: TGTGCCAGCAGCGTAGGGGGGACTTCCAATGAGCAGTTCTTC

J gene: TRBJ2-7
V gene: TRBV20-1
clone size: -
D gene: TRBD2
CDR3 protein: CSAPILSGTREQYF
CDR3 DNA: TGCAGTGCCCCGATATTAAGCGGGACCCGGGAGCAGTACTTC

J gene: TRBJ1-1
V gene: TRBV6-1
clone size: -
D gene: TRBD1
CDR3 protein: CASSEIRSPGQGNTEAFF
CDR3 DNA: TGTGCCAGCAGTGAAATTAGGAGCCCGGGACAGGGGAACACTGAAGCTTTCTTT

J gene: TRBJ2-7
V gene: TRBV7-8
clone size: few
D gene: TRBD2
CDR3 protein: CASSFGAQRGSYEQYF
CDR3 DNA: TGTGCCAGCAGCTTTGGCGCCCAGCGGGGGTCCTACGAGCAGTACTTC

J gene: TRBJ1-1
V gene: TRBV21-1
clone size: once
D gene: -
CDR3 protein: CASNLTKRFGTEAFF
CDR3 DNA: TGTGCCAGCAACCTCACCAAACGGTTTGGAACTGAAGCTTTCTTT

J gene: TRBJ2-4
V gene: TRBV7-9
clone size: few
D gene: -
CDR3 protein: CASSLGGAQNKNIQYF
CDR3 DNA: TGTGCCAGCAGCTTAGGGGGGGCCCAGAATAAAAACATTCAGTACTTC

J gene: TRBJ2-5
V gene: TRBV27
clone size: few
D gene: -
CDR3 protein: CASTPSPWKETQYF
CDR3 DNA: TGTGCCAGCACCCCGTCCCCCTGGAAGGAGACCCAGTACTTC

J gene: TRBJ2-4
V gene: TRBV6-2/TRBV6-3
clone size: few
D gene: TRBD2
CDR3 protein: CASTSAFGRAGNIQYF
CDR3 DNA: TGTGCCAGCACTTCGGCATTCGGGAGGGCCGGAAACATTCAGTACTTC

J gene: TRBJ2-7
V gene: TRBV29-1
clone size: few
D gene: -
CDR3 protein: CSADKGSGEQYF
CDR3 DNA: TGCAGCGCGGATAAGGGAAGTGGCGAGCAGTACTTC

J gene: TRBJ2-1
V gene: TRBV20-1
clone size: many
D gene: -
CDR3 protein: CSAQARFNEQFF
CDR3 DNA: TGCAGTGCTCAGGCCCGATTCAATGAGCAGTTCTTC

J gene: TRBJ1-1
V gene: TRBV28
clone size: -
D gene: -
CDR3 protein: CASSRPLRGHTEAFF
CDR3 DNA: TGTGCCAGCAGCCGGCCCCTCCGTGGGCACACTGAAGCTTTCTTT

J gene: TRBJ2-1
V gene: TRBV7-2
clone size: -
D gene: TRBD2
CDR3 protein: CASSLEGLAVGGGQFF
CDR3 DNA: TGTGCCAGCAGCTTAGAGGGACTAGCAGTTGGAGGGGGGCAGTTCTTC

J gene: TRBJ2-3
V gene: TRBV29-1
clone size: -
D gene: -
CDR3 protein: CSVTPPGDTQYF
CDR3 DNA: TGCAGCGTAACCCCCCCGGGAGATACGCAGTATTTT

J gene: TRBJ2-5
V gene: TRBV29-1
clone size: many
D gene: -
CDR3 protein: CSARAVTIIETQYF
CDR3 DNA: TGCAGCGCCAGAGCGGTGACTATCATAGAGACCCAGTACTTC

J gene: TRBJ1-1
V gene: TRBV18
clone size: few
D gene: -
CDR3 protein: CASSPPGSLGTEAFF
CDR3 DNA: TGTGCCAGCTCACCACCGGGCAGCCTGGGGACTGAGGCTTTCTTT

J gene: TRBJ2-3
V gene: TRBV6-5
clone size: -
D gene: -
CDR3 protein: CASSRAGAPGDTQYF
CDR3 DNA: TGTGCCAGCAGTAGGGCAGGGGCCCCGGGGGATACGCAGTATTTT

J gene: TRBJ2-1
V gene: TRBV7-8
clone size: -
D gene: -
CDR3 protein: CASFRAGANEQFF
CDR3 DNA: TGTGCCAGCTTCCGAGCAGGGGCAAATGAGCAGTTCTTC

J gene: TRBJ2-1
V gene: TRBV28
clone size: few
D gene: -
CDR3 protein: CASSPVGAEQFF
CDR3 DNA: TGTGCCAGCAGTCCCGTAGGGGCCGAGCAGTTCTTC

J gene: TRBJ2-7
V gene: TRBV7-2
clone size: -
D gene: -
CDR3 protein: CAGSLGGHYEQYF
CDR3 DNA: TGTGCCGGCAGCTTGGGGGGGCACTACGAGCAGTACTTC

J gene: TRBJ2-7
V gene: TRBV6-1
clone size: few
D gene: TRBD2
CDR3 protein: CASSRGLAGVQSYEQYF
CDR3 DNA: TGTGCCAGCAGTCGCGGACTAGCGGGAGTACAGTCCTACGAGCAGTACTTC

J gene: TRBJ2-3
V gene: TRBV12-3/TRBV12-4
clone size: few
D gene: TRBD1
CDR3 protein: CASRTGTGGTDTQYF
CDR3 DNA: TGTGCCAGCAGAACCGGGACAGGGGGGACAGATACGCAGTATTTT

J gene: TRBJ2-1
V gene: TRBV6-5
clone size: few
D gene: -
CDR3 protein: CASSRRGRAYNEQFF
CDR3 DNA: TGTGCCAGCAGCCGGCGCGGGCGGGCCTACAATGAGCAGTTCTTC

J gene: TRBJ2-7
V gene: TRBV20-1
clone size: -
D gene: TRBD2
CDR3 protein: CSARSSGRASLYEQYF
CDR3 DNA: TGCAGTGCTAGATCTTCCGGGAGGGCCTCCCTCTACGAGCAGTACTTC

J gene: TRBJ2-7
V gene: TRBV9
clone size: -
D gene: -
CDR3 protein: CASSVGGLSYEQYF
CDR3 DNA: TGTGCCAGCAGCGTAGGTGGGTTGTCCTACGAGCAGTACTTC

J gene: TRBJ2-5
V gene: TRBV27
clone size: few
D gene: TRBD1
CDR3 protein: CASSLFRQGGQETQYF
CDR3 DNA: TGTGCCAGCAGTTTGTTCCGACAGGGGGGCCAAGAGACCCAGTACTTC

J gene: TRBJ2-7
V gene: TRBV10-3
clone size: few
D gene: -
CDR3 protein: CAMGAGSSYEQYF
CDR3 DNA: TGTGCCATGGGGGCAGGTTCCTCCTACGAGCAGTACTTC

J gene: TRBJ2-3
V gene: TRBV20-1
clone size: -
D gene: TRBD1
CDR3 protein: CSATRDRGLLNTQYF
CDR3 DNA: TGCAGTGCTACCCGGGACAGGGGGCTTCTAAATACGCAGTATTTT

J gene: TRBJ2-1
V gene: TRBV7-9
clone size: -
D gene: -
CDR3 protein: CASSLVRLNEQFF
CDR3 DNA: TGTGCCAGCAGCTTAGTGAGGCTCAATGAGCAGTTCTTC

J gene: TRBJ2-1
V gene: TRBV7-9
clone size: few
D gene: TRBD2
CDR3 protein: CASSSITSGSNEQFF
CDR3 DNA: TGTGCCAGCAGCTCAATAACTAGCGGGAGCAATGAGCAGTTCTTC

J gene: TRBJ2-5
V gene: TRBV2
clone size: few
D gene: -
CDR3 protein: CASRPQAETQYF
CDR3 DNA: TGTGCCAGCAGGCCCCAGGCAGAGACCCAGTACTTC

J gene: TRBJ2-7
V gene: TRBV10-3
clone size: -
D gene: -
CDR3 protein: CAISEPPGFEQYF
CDR3 DNA: TGTGCCATCAGTGAGCCCCCCGGTTTTGAGCAGTACTTC

J gene: TRBJ2-1
V gene: TRBV20-1
clone size: few
D gene: -
CDR3 protein: CSFRDQGNEQFF
CDR3 DNA: TGCAGTTTCCGGGACCAGGGGAATGAGCAGTTCTTC

J gene: TRBJ2-7
V gene: TRBV6-2/TRBV6-3
clone size: -
D gene: TRBD1
CDR3 protein: CASSRDSTYEQYF
CDR3 DNA: TGTGCCAGCAGCCGGGACAGCACCTACGAGCAGTACTTC

J gene: TRBJ2-3
V gene: TRBV5-1
clone size: -
D gene: TRBD2
CDR3 protein: CASSLTTSGGIDTQYF
CDR3 DNA: TGCGCCAGCAGCTTAACGACTAGCGGGGGAATAGATACGCAGTATTTT

J gene: TRBJ2-6
V gene: TRBV7-7
clone size: -
D gene: -
CDR3 protein: CASSPASAGPGRPGANVLTF
CDR3 DNA: TGTGCTAGCAGCCCCGCTTCGGCGGGGCCAGGACGCCCTGGGGCCAACGTCCTGACTTTC

J gene: TRBJ2-5
V gene: TRBV7-9
clone size: few
D gene: -
CDR3 protein: CASSLGSERTLQETQYF
CDR3 DNA: TGTGCCAGCAGCTTAGGATCGGAGCGAACCCTTCAAGAGACCCAGTACTTC

J gene: TRBJ2-7
V gene: TRBV4-3
clone size: few
D gene: TRBD2
CDR3 protein: CASSQAFAGGPYEQYF
CDR3 DNA: TGCGCCAGCAGCCAAGCCTTCGCGGGAGGGCCTTACGAGCAGTACTTC

J gene: TRBJ2-6
V gene: TRBV29-1
clone size: many
D gene: TRBD1
CDR3 protein: CSVAGTVSRAGANVLTF
CDR3 DNA: TGCAGCGTTGCCGGGACAGTATCTCGAGCTGGGGCCAACGTCCTGACTTTC

J gene: TRBJ2-7
V gene: TRBV29-1
clone size: -
D gene: -
CDR3 protein: CSVEDEGGPSYEQYF
CDR3 DNA: TGCAGCGTTGAAGATGAGGGGGGCCCTTCCTACGAGCAGTACTTC

J gene: TRBJ1-2
V gene: TRBV9
clone size: -
D gene: -
CDR3 protein: CASSVDKANYGYTF
CDR3 DNA: TGTGCCAGCAGCGTAGATAAAGCTAACTATGGCTACACCTTC

J gene: TRBJ2-4
V gene: TRBV20-1
clone size: -
D gene: TRBD1
CDR3 protein: CSARGGTGTAQNIQYF
CDR3 DNA: TGCAGTGCTAGAGGAGGGACCGGGACAGCCCAAAACATTCAGTACTTC

J gene: TRBJ2-4
V gene: TRBV14
clone size: few
D gene: -
CDR3 protein: CASSQRIGAKNIQYF
CDR3 DNA: TGTGCCAGCAGCCAGCGCATAGGGGCCAAAAACATTCAGTACTTC

J gene: TRBJ2-1
V gene: TRBV12-3/TRBV12-4
clone size: few
D gene: -
CDR3 protein: CASRGLLTYNEQFF
CDR3 DNA: TGTGCCAGCAGGGGACTGTTGACCTACAATGAGCAGTTCTTC

J gene: TRBJ2-7
V gene: TRBV6-2/TRBV6-3
clone size: -
D gene: TRBD2
CDR3 protein: CASSYSSGSGTWGEQYF
CDR3 DNA: TGTGCCAGCAGTTACTCGAGTGGTAGCGGGACGTGGGGTGAGCAGTACTTC

J gene: TRBJ2-7
V gene: TRBV6-1
clone size: -
D gene: -
CDR3 protein: CASGVRSYEQYF
CDR3 DNA: TGTGCCAGCGGGGTCCGCTCCTACGAGCAGTACTTC

J gene: TRBJ1-2
V gene: TRBV12-3/TRBV12-4
clone size: few
D gene: -
CDR3 protein: CASRRVSYGYTF
CDR3 DNA: TGTGCCAGCAGAAGAGTTAGCTATGGCTACACCTTC

J gene: TRBJ2-1
V gene: TRBV5-5
clone size: -
D gene: TRBD2
CDR3 protein: CASNTTSGGAPSYNEQFF
CDR3 DNA: TGTGCCAGCAACACCACTAGCGGGGGGGCCCCGTCCTACAATGAGCAGTTCTTC